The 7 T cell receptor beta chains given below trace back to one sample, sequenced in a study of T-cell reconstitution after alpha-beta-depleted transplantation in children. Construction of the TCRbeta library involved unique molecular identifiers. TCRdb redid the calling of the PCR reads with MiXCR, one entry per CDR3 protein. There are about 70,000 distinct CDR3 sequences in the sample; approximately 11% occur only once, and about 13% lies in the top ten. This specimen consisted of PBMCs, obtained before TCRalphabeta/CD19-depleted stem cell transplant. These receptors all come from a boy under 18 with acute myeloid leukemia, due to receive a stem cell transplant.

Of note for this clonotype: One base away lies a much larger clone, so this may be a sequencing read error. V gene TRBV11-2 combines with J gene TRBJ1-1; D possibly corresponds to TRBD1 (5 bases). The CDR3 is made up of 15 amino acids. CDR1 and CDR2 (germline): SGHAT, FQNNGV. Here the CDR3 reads CVSIHAGGKGTEAFF. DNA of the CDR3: TGTGTCAGCATCCACGCGGGAGGGAAGGGGACTGAAGCTTTCTTT. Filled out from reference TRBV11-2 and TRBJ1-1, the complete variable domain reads EAGVAQSPRYKIIEKRQSVAFWCNPISGHATLYWYQQILGQGPKLLIQFQNNGVVDDSQLPKDRFSAERLKGVDSTLKIQPAKLEDSAVYLCVSIHAGGKGTEAFFGQGTRLTVV.

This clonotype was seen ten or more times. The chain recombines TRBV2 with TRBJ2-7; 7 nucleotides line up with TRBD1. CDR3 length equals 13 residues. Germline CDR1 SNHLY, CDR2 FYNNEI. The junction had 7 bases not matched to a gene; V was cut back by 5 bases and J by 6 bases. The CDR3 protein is CASSRDSLGEQYV. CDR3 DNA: TGTGCCAGCAGTCGGGACAGTTTAGGCGAGCAGTACGTC.

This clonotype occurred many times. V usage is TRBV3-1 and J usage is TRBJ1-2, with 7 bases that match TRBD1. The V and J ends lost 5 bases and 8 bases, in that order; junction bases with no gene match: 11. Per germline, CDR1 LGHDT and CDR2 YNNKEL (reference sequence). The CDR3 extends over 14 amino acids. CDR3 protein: CASSSTSDRAGYTF. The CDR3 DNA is TGTGCCAGCAGCTCAACTTCAGACAGGGCGGGCTACACCTTC.

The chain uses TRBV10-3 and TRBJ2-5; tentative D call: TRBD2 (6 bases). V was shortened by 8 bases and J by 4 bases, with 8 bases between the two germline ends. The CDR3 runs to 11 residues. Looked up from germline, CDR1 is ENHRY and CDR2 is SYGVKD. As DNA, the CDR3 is TGTGCCATCGGGGGGAGAGAGACCCAGTACTTC. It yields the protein CAIGGRETQYF.

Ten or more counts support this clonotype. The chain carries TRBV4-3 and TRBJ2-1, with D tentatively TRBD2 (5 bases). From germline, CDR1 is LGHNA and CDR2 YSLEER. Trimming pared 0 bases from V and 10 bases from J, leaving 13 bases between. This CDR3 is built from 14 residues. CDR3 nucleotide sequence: TGCGCCAGCAGCCAAGAAAGGGAGTTTTACGAGCAGTTCTTC. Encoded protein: CASSQEREFYEQFF.

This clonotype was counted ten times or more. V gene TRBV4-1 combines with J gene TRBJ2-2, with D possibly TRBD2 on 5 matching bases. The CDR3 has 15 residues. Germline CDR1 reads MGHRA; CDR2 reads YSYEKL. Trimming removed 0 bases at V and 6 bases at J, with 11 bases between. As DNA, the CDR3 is TGCGCCAGCAGCCAAGAGACGAGGGTTGCCGGGGAGCTGTTTTTT. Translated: CASSQETRVAGELFF.

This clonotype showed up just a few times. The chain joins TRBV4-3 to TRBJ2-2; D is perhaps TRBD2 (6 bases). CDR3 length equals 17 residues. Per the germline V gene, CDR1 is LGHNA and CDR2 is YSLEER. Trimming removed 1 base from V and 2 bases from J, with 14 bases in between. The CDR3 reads CASSQAFGTLNTGELFF. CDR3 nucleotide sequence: TGCGCCAGCAGCCAAGCCTTTGGGACTCTTAACACCGGGGAGCTGTTTTTT.